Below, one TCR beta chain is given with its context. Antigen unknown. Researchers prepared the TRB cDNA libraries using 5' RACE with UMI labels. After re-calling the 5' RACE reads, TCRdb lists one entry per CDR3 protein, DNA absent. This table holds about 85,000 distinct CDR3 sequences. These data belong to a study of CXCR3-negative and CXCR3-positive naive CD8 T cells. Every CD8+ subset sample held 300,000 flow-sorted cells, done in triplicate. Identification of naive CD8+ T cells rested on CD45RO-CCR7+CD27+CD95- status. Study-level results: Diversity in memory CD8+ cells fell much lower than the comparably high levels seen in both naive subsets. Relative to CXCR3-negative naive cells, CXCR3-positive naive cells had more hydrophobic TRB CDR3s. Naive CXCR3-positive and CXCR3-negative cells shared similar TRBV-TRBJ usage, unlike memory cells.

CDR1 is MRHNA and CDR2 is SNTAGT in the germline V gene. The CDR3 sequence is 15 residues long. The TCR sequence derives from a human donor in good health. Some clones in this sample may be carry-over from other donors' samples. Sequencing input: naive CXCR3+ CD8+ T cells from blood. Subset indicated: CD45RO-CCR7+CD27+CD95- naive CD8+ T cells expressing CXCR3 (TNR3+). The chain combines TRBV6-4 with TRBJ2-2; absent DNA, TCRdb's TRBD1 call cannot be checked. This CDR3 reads CASSDSPGETGELFF.